The 8 T cell receptor beta chains listed next were all sequenced from one sample in a study of technical replicates of blood from a few donors. Produced via immunoSEQ multiplex PCR; TCRdb's table is partial and in-frame only. The sample carries around 65,000 clones, approximately 86% recorded once. The source material was PBMCs. Receptor source: a human donor in good health. Some clones in this sample may be carry-over from other donors' samples.

The chain links TRBV13 to TRBJ1-1, with 8 positions matching TRBD1. Germline CDR1 reads PRHDT; CDR2 reads FYEKMQ (reference sequence). The CDR3 contains 12 residues. Losses at the gene ends were 5 bases for V and 9 bases for J; bases not matched to a gene: 5. DNA for the CDR3: TGTGCCAGCAGCCCAGACAGGGGCAAAGCTTTCTTT. This codes for CASSPDRGKAFF. Combining the CDR3 with reference TRBV13 and TRBJ1-1 gives the whole variable domain AAGVIQSPRHLIKEKRETATLKCYPIPRHDTVYWYQQGPGQDPQFLISFYEKMQSDKGSIPDRFSAQQFSDYHSELNMSSLELGDSALYFCASSPDRGKAFFGQGTRLTVV.

In this sample, this clone turned up once. The V call is TRBV7-2, the J call TRBJ2-7, with D maybe TRBD1 (7 bases). The CDR3 spans 17 residues. The V gene's germline CDR1 is SGHTA and CDR2 FQGNSA. Trimming took off 4 bases at V and 2 bases at J, with 21 bases between the two ends. As DNA, the CDR3 is TGTGCCAGCAGCTCGTGGGGCCGCGGGACAGCACCCTACGAGCAGTACTTC. Translation: CASSSWGRGTAPYEQYF.

The chain uses TRBV18 and TRBJ1-6; TRBD1 is a possible D gene (5 bases). Germline V gene data show CDR1 as KGHSH and CDR2 as LQKENI. This CDR3 has 13 amino acids. The germline V and J ends were trimmed by 5 bases and 10 bases, with 12 bases remaining between them. CDR3 protein: CASSFGGGSPLHF. The CDR3, as DNA: TGTGCCAGCTCATTCGGGGGAGGATCACCCCTCCACTTT.

The chain couples TRBV19 to TRBJ2-1, with 7 bases aligning to TRBD2. Trimming took 7 bases from V and 5 from J; bases not matched to a gene: 14. Germline CDR1 reads LNHDA; CDR2 reads SQIVND (reference sequence). CDR3 length: 16 residues. CDR3 in amino acids: CASTPKRASGNNEQFF. DNA of the CDR3: TGTGCCAGTACCCCTAAAAGGGCTAGCGGAAACAATGAGCAGTTCTTC.

J is TRBJ2-1 and V is TRBV7-9; D may be TRBD2 (5 bases). The CDR3 has 11 residues. V shed 5 bases and J shed 10 bases, with 9 bases lying between them. Germline CDR1 is SEHNR and CDR2 is FQNEAQ (reference sequence). CDR3 sequence reads: CASSDYQEQFF. DNA for the CDR3: TGTGCCAGCAGCGACTACCAAGAGCAGTTCTTC.

The J gene is TRBJ1-2, the V gene TRBV5-6; TRBD1 matches 8 bases. The germline V gene encodes CDR1 SGHDT and CDR2 YYEEEE. The CDR3 totals 16 residues. J gave up 4 bases and V 0 bases, and 8 bases lay outside the gene matches. For the CDR3, the DNA is TGTGCCAGCAGCTTGGATGGGCAGGGGGCTGGCTATGGCTACACCTTC. Amino acids: CASSLDGQGAGYGYTF.

This clone has a single count. V is TRBV5-5 and J is TRBJ1-5; weak D call: TRBD1 (5 bases). Germline CDR1 and CDR2: SGHKS and YYEKEE (reference sequence). Deletions cut 0 bases from V and 3 bases from J, with 16 bases between. This CDR3 is 17 amino acids long. CDR3 loop: CASSLEGVGNTNQPQHF. CDR3 nucleotide sequence: TGTGCCAGCAGCTTGGAAGGGGTCGGAAACACCAATCAGCCCCAGCATTTT.

The chain combines TRBV4-1 with TRBJ2-7, with 10 bases aligning to TRBD1. Germline values: CDR1 MGHRA, CDR2 YSYEKL. Unmatched junction bases numbered 6, after V lost 5 bases and J lost 2 bases. CDR3 length: 15 residues. The CDR3 DNA reads TGCGCCAGCAGCGGTACCGGGACAGGGGCCTACGAGCAGTACTTC. Its protein is CASSGTGTGAYEQYF.